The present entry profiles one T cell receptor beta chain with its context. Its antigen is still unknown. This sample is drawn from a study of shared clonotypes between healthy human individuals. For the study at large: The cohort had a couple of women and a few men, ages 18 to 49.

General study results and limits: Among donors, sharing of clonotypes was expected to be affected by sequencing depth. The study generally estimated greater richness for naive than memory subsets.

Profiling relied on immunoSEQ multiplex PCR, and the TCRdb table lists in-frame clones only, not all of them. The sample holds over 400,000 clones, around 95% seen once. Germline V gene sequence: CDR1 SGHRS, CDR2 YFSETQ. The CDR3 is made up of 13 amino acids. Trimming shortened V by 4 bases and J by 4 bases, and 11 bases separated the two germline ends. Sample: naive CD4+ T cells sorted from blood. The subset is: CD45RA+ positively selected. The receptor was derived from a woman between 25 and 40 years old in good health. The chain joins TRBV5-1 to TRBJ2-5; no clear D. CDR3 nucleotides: TGCGCCAGCAGCCCTTGGATCGGAGAGACCCAGTACTTC. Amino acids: CASSPWIGETQYF.